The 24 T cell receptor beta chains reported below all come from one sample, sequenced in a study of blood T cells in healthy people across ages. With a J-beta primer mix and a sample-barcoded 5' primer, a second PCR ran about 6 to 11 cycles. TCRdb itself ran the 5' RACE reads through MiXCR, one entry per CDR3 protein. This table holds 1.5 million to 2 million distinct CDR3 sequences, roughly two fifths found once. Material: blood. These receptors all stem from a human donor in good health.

The CDR3 loop reads CASSDQRGGDEQYF. The CDR3 nucleotides are TGTGCCAGCAGTGACCAGCGGGGGGGCGACGAGCAGTACTTC. The gene calls are TRBV25-1 and TRBJ2-5, with 10 bases that match TRBD2. TRBJ2-7 matches the DNA end more closely, so the J call is doubtful. CDR3 length: 14 amino acids. Germline V gene lookup returns CDR1 MGHDK and CDR2 SYGVNS.

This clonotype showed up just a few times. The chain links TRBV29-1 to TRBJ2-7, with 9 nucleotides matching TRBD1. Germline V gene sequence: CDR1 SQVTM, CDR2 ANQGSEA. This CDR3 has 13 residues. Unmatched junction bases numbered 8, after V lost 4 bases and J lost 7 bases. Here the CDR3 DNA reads TGCAGCGTTGGGGGACAGGGAGCCGCAGAGCAGTACTTC. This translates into CSVGGQGAAEQYF.

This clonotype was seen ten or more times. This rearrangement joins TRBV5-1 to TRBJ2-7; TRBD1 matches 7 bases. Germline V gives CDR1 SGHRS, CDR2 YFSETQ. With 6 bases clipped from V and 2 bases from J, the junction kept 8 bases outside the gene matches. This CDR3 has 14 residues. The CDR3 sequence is CASNEGGGPYEQYF. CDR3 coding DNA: TGCGCCAGCAACGAAGGGGGCGGACCCTACGAGCAGTACTTC.

The CDR3 DNA sequence: TGCGCCAGCAGCTTGTCAGCGGATGGGCCCCAGCATTTT. It yields the protein CASSLSADGPQHF. V gene TRBV5-1 combines with J gene TRBJ1-5; no definite D call. Looked up from germline, CDR1 is SGHRS and CDR2 is YFSETQ. This CDR3 has 13 residues. V was pared by 1 base and J by 9 bases, with 11 bases between.

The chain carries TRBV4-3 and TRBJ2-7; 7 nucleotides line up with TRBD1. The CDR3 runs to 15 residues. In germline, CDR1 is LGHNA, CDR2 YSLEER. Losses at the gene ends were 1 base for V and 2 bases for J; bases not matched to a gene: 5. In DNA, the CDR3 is TGCGCCAGCAGCCAAGCCCGGGACAGTGCCTACGAGCAGTACTTC. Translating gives CASSQARDSAYEQYF.

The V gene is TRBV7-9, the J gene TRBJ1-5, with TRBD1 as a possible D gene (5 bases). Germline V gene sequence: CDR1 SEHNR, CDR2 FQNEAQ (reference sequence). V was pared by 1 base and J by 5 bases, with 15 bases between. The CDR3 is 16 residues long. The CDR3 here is CASSLGDAGDYQPQHF. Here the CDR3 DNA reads TGTGCCAGCAGCTTAGGGGACGCCGGGGATTATCAGCCCCAGCATTTT.

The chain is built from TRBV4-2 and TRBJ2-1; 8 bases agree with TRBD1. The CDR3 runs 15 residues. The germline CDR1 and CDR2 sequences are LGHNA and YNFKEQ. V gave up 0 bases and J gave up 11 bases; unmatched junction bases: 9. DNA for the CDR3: TGTGCCAGCAGCCAAGATAGGGGGACAGGTCATAAGCAGTTCTTC. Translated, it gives CASSQDRGTGHKQFF.

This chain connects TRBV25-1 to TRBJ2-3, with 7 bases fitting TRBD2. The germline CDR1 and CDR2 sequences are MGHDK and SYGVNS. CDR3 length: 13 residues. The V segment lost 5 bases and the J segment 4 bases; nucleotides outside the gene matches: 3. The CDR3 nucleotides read TGTGCCAGCAGTAAGGCGGGGGCAGATACGCAGTATTTT. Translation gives CASSKAGADTQYF.

CDR3 coding DNA: TGCGCCAGCAGGAATACAGGGACGAGCTATGGCTACACCTTC. Its translation is CASRNTGTSYGYTF. The chain combines TRBV5-1 with TRBJ1-2; D possibly corresponds to TRBD1 (6 bases). Trimming removed 5 bases from V and 4 bases from J, with 15 bases in between. Germline V gives CDR1 SGHRS, CDR2 YFSETQ. The CDR3 is made up of 14 amino acids.

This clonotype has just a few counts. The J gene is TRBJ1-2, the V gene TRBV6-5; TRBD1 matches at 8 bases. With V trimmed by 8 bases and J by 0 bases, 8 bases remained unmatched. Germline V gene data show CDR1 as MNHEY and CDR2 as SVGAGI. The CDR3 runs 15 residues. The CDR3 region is CASGRMDRANYGYTF. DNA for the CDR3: TGTGCCAGCGGTCGTATGGACAGGGCTAACTATGGCTACACCTTC.

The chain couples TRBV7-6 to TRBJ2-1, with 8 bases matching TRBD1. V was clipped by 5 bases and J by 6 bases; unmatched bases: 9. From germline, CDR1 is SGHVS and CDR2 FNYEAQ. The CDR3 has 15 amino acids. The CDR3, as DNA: TGTGCCAGCAGCCCTTGGACAGGGACCTCCAATGAGCAGTTCTTC. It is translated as CASSPWTGTSNEQFF.

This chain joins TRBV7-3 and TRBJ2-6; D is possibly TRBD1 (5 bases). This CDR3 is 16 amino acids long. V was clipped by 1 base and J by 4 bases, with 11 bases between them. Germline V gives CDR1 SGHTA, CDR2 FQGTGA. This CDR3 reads CASSLNQGGGANVLTF. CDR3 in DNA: TGTGCCAGCAGCTTAAATCAGGGCGGCGGGGCCAACGTCCTGACTTTC.

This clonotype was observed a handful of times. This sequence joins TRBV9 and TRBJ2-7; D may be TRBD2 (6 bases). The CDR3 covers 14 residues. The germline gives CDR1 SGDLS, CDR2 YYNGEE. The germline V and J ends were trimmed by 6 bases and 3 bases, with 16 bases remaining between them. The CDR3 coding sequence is TGTGCCAGCAACCTTCTCGGACTAAACTACGAGCAGTACTTC. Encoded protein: CASNLLGLNYEQYF.

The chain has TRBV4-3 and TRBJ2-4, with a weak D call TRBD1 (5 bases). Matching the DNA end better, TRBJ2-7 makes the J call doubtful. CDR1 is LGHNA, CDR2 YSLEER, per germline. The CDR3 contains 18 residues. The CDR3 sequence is CASSQEGPSITGAYEQYF. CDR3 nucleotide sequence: TGCGCCAGCAGCCAAGAAGGCCCGAGTATAACAGGAGCCTACGAGCAGTACTTC.

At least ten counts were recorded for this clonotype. The chain's CDR3 is CASSLALNEQFF. The CDR3 nucleotides read TGTGCCAGCAGCTTGGCCCTCAATGAGCAGTTCTTC. The genes are TRBV12-3 or TRBV12-4 and TRBJ2-1; no clear D. Trimming pared 6 bases from V and 6 bases from J, leaving 9 bases between. This CDR3 spans 12 amino acids.

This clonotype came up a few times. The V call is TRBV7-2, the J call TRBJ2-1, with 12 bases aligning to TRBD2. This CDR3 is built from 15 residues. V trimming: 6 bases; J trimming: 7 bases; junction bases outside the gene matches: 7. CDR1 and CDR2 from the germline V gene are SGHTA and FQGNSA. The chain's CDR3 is CASSSLAGGPNEQFF. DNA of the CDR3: TGTGCCAGCAGTTCCCTAGCGGGGGGGCCAAATGAGCAGTTCTTC.

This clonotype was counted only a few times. DNA of the CDR3: TGCAGTGCTAGAGATCTCCACAGACCGGACGGGTGGGAGACCCAGTACTTC. Translated, it gives CSARDLHRPDGWETQYF. This chain connects TRBV20-1 to TRBJ2-5; D not resolved. Looked up from germline, CDR1 is DFQATT and CDR2 is SNEGSKA (reference sequence). Trimming removed 0 bases from V and 5 bases from J, with 22 bases in between. This CDR3 has 17 residues.

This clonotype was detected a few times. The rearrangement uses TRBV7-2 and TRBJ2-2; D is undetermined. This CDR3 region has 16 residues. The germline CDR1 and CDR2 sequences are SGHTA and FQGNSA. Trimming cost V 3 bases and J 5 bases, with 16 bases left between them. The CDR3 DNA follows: TGTGCCAGCAGCTTGCGAAGAGTTGGGGTTACCGGGGAGCTGTTTTTT. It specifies CASSLRRVGVTGELFF.

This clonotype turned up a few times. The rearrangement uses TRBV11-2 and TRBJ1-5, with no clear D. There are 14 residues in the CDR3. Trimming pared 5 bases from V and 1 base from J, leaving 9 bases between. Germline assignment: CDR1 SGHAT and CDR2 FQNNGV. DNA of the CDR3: TGTGCCAGCAGCACAACCTGGAGCAATCAGCCCCAGCATTTT. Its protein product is CASSTTWSNQPQHF.

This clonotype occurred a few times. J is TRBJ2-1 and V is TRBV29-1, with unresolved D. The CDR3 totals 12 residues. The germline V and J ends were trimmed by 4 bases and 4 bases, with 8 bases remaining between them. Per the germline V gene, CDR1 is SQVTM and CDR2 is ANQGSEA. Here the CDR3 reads CSVGAPYNEQFF. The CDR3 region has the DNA TGCAGCGTTGGGGCTCCTTACAATGAGCAGTTCTTC.

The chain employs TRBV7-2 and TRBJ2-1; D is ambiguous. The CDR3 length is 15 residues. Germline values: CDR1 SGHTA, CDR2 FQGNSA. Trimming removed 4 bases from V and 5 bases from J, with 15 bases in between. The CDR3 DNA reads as TGTGCCAGCAGCTCACTCACCTTAGGGAACAATGAGCAGTTCTTC. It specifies CASSSLTLGNNEQFF.

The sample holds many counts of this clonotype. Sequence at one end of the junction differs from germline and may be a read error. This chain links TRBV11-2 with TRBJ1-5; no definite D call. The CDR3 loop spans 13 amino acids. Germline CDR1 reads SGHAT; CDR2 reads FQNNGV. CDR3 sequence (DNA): TGCGCCAGCAGCTTGGAGGCCGGTCAGCCCCAGCATTTT. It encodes CASSLEAGQPQHF. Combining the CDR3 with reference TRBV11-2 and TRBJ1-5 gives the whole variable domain EAGVAQSPRYKIIEKRQSVAFWCNPISGHATLYWYQQILGQGPKLLIQFQNNGVVDDSQLPKDRFSAERLKGVDSTLKIQPAKLEDSAVYLCASSLEAGQPQHFGDGTRLSIL.

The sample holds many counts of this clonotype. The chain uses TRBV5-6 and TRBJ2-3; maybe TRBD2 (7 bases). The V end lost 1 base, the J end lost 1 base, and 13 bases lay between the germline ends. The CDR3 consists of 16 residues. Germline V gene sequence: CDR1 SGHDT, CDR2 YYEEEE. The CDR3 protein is CASSLSLGGRTDTQYF. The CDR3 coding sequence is TGTGCCAGCAGCTTGTCCCTCGGGGGGCGCACAGATACGCAGTATTTT.

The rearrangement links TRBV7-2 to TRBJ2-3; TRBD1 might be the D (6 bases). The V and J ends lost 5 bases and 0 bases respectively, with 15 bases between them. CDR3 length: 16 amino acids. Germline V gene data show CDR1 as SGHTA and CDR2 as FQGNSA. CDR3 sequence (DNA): TGTGCCAGCAGCCTGTGGGGGCTTACTAGCACAGATACGCAGTATTTT. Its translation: CASSLWGLTSTDTQYF.